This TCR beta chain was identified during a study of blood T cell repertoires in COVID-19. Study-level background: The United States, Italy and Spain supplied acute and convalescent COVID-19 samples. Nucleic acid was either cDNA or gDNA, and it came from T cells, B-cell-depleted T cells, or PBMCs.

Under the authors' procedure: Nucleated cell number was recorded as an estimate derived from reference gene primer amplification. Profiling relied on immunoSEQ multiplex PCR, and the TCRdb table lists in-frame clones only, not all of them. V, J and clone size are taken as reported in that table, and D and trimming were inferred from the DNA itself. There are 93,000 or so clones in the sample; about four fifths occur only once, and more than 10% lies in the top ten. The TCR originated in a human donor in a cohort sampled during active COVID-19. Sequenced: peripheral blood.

Written as DNA, the CDR3 is TGTGCCAGCTCACCACACCCTAGCGGGGTGTCTGGGGTGGAGCTGTTTTTT. Translated, it gives CASSPHPSGVSGVELFF. The rearrangement joins TRBV18 to TRBJ2-2; 9 bases line up with TRBD2. CDR1 is KGHSH and CDR2 is LQKENI in the germline V gene. This CDR3 is built from 17 residues. J lost 10 bases, V lost 1 base, and 13 bases had no gene match. Combining the CDR3 with reference TRBV18 and TRBJ2-2 gives the whole variable domain NAGVMQNPRHLVRRRGQEARLRCSPMKGHSHVYWYRQLPEEGLKFMVYLQKENIIDESGMPKERFSAEFPKEGPSILRIQQVVRGDSAAYFCASSPHPSGVSGVELFFGEGSRLTVL.